This note documents a single T cell receptor beta chain sequence. The sample comes from a study of blood T cell repertoires in COVID-19. TCRdb's table, derived via immunoSEQ multiplex PCR, lists solely in-frame clones and lacks some. The table records about 150,000 clones, more than 70% of them present only once. The germline V gene encodes CDR1 SQVTM and CDR2 ANQGSEA. The V and J ends lost 2 bases and 10 bases respectively, with 6 bases between them. The CDR3 covers 10 residues. This TCR was recovered from a man aged 18 to 35 with active or convalescent COVID-19. Sequenced: peripheral blood. J is TRBJ2-1 and V is TRBV29-1; D is possibly TRBD2 (5 bases). CDR3 DNA: TGCAGCGTTGAAAGCGGAGAGCAGTTCTTC. It yields the protein CSVESGEQFF.